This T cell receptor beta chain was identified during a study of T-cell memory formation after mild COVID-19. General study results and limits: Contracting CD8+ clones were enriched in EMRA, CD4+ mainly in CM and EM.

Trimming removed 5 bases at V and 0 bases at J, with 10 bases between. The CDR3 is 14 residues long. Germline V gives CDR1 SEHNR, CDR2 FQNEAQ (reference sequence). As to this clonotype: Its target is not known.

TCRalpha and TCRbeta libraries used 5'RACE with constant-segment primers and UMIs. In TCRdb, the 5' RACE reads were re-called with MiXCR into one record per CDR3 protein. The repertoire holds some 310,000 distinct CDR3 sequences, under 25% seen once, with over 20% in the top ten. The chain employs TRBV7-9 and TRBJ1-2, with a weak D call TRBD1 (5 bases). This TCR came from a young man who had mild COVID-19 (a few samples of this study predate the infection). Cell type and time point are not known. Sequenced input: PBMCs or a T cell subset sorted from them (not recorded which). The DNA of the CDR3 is TGTGCCAGCAGCCCGAGGGGATCTAACTATGGCTACACCTTC. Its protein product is CASSPRGSNYGYTF.